Listed below are T cell receptor beta chains from one sample, sequenced in a study of blood T cell repertoires in COVID-19. Only in-frame clones appear in the TCRdb table, and some are missing; sequencing was by immunoSEQ multiplex PCR. The sample has roughly 250,000 clones, roughly 80% seen once. The specimen sequenced was peripheral blood. The receptors come from a woman older than 75 with acute or convalescent COVID-19. Each CDR3 is given with its conserved first and last residue. Fields, in order: J gene, clone size, D gene, V gene, CDR3 protein, CDR3 DNA. The D gene is left open where the match is weak. Part of the rows lack a size; the others show once, few, many or a class for expanded clones.

J gene: TRBJ2-3; clone size: -; D gene: TRBD2; V gene: TRBV11-2; CDR3 protein: CASSSRLAGGSTDTQYF; CDR3 DNA: TGTGCCAGCAGCTCCCGACTAGCGGGGGGGTCGACAGATACGCAGTATTTT
J gene: TRBJ1-6; clone size: -; D gene: -; V gene: TRBV6-5; CDR3 protein: CASSVLQGGNSPLHF; CDR3 DNA: TGTGCCAGCAGCGTATTACAGGGAGGGAATTCACCCCTCCACTTT
J gene: TRBJ2-2; clone size: -; D gene: TRBD1; V gene: TRBV5-1; CDR3 protein: CASLDRANTGELFF; CDR3 DNA: TGCGCCAGCTTAGACAGGGCGAACACCGGGGAGCTGTTTTTT
J gene: TRBJ1-5; clone size: -; D gene: -; V gene: TRBV21-1; CDR3 protein: CAIPPGHQTRPQHF; CDR3 DNA: TGTGCCATTCCACCGGGACACCAGACTCGGCCCCAGCATTTT
J gene: TRBJ2-3; clone size: -; D gene: TRBD2; V gene: TRBV4-1; CDR3 protein: CASSQGPAGGPRHF; CDR3 DNA: TGCGCCAGCAGCCAAGGCCCAGCGGGGGGGCCTAGGCATTTT
J gene: TRBJ2-1; clone size: -; D gene: TRBD2; V gene: TRBV9; CDR3 protein: CASSAGGLAGYNEQFF; CDR3 DNA: TGTGCCAGCAGCGCGGGGGGACTAGCGGGATACAATGAGCAGTTCTTC
J gene: TRBJ2-1; clone size: -; D gene: TRBD2; V gene: TRBV2; CDR3 protein: CASSDASGGVYNEQFF; CDR3 DNA: TGTGCCAGCAGTGACGCTAGCGGGGGGGTATACAATGAGCAGTTCTTC
J gene: TRBJ1-2; clone size: -; D gene: -; V gene: TRBV28; CDR3 protein: CASSLGREHGYTF; CDR3 DNA: TGTGCCAGCAGTTTAGGCAGGGAACATGGCTACACCTTC
J gene: TRBJ2-3; clone size: -; D gene: -; V gene: TRBV7-3; CDR3 protein: CASSLGPPTDTQYF; CDR3 DNA: TGTGCCAGCAGTCTAGGTCCCCCCACAGATACGCAGTATTTT
J gene: TRBJ2-5; clone size: once; D gene: TRBD2; V gene: TRBV3-1/TRBV3-2; CDR3 protein: CASSPSGAETQYF; CDR3 DNA: TGTGCCAGCAGTCCGAGCGGGGCGGAGACCCAGTACTTC
J gene: TRBJ2-2; clone size: -; D gene: TRBD1; V gene: TRBV9; CDR3 protein: CASSPTRDRLTGELFF; CDR3 DNA: TGTGCCAGCAGCCCCACCCGGGACAGGCTAACCGGGGAGCTGTTTTTT
J gene: TRBJ2-2; clone size: -; D gene: -; V gene: TRBV18; CDR3 protein: CASSPLRLGPTGELFF; CDR3 DNA: TGTGCCAGCTCACCACTCCGTCTGGGGCCGACCGGGGAGCTGTTTTTT
J gene: TRBJ2-1; clone size: -; D gene: TRBD2; V gene: TRBV3-1/TRBV3-2; CDR3 protein: CASSQAAAGGPSYNEQFF; CDR3 DNA: TGTGCCAGCAGCCAAGCTGCGGCGGGGGGGCCTTCCTACAATGAGCAGTTCTTC
J gene: TRBJ2-4; clone size: -; D gene: TRBD2; V gene: TRBV3-1/TRBV3-2; CDR3 protein: CASSQAPSGAKNIQYF; CDR3 DNA: TGTGCCAGCAGCCAAGCTCCTAGCGGGGCCAAAAACATTCAGTACTTC
J gene: TRBJ2-5; clone size: -; D gene: TRBD2; V gene: TRBV18; CDR3 protein: CASSPPKGSGPQETQYF; CDR3 DNA: TGTGCCAGCTCACCACCGAAGGGTAGCGGGCCTCAAGAGACCCAGTACTTC
J gene: TRBJ1-5; clone size: -; D gene: TRBD1; V gene: TRBV2; CDR3 protein: CASSPDRGYNQPQHF; CDR3 DNA: TGTGCCAGCAGTCCGGACAGGGGCTACAATCAGCCCCAGCATTTT
J gene: TRBJ1-1; clone size: -; D gene: -; V gene: TRBV3-1/TRBV3-2; CDR3 protein: CASSQAEAEAFF; CDR3 DNA: TGTGCCAGCAGCCAAGCCGAGGCTGAAGCTTTCTTT
J gene: TRBJ2-7; clone size: -; D gene: TRBD1; V gene: TRBV5-1; CDR3 protein: CASSLGFRDRGREQYF; CDR3 DNA: TGCGCCAGCAGCTTGGGATTTCGGGACAGGGGGCGAGAGCAGTACTTC
J gene: TRBJ1-6; clone size: -; D gene: TRBD1; V gene: TRBV27; CDR3 protein: CASSLRQGGSPLHF; CDR3 DNA: TGTGCCAGCAGTTTACGACAGGGGGGTTCACCCCTCCACTTT
J gene: TRBJ1-3; clone size: few; D gene: -; V gene: TRBV9; CDR3 protein: CASSDAQGGSGNTIYF; CDR3 DNA: TGTGCCAGCAGCGACGCACAGGGTGGCTCTGGAAACACCATATATTTT
J gene: TRBJ1-4; clone size: -; D gene: TRBD1; V gene: TRBV6-5; CDR3 protein: CASSRDSATNEKLFF; CDR3 DNA: TGTGCCAGCAGTCGGGACAGCGCAACTAATGAAAAACTGTTTTTT
J gene: TRBJ1-2; clone size: -; D gene: -; V gene: TRBV29-1; CDR3 protein: CSVEDAAAPYGYTF; CDR3 DNA: TGCAGCGTTGAAGATGCGGCAGCTCCCTATGGCTACACCTTC
J gene: TRBJ1-1; clone size: -; D gene: TRBD1; V gene: TRBV11-2; CDR3 protein: CASSSTGGWTEAFF; CDR3 DNA: TGTGCCAGCAGCTCGACAGGGGGCTGGACTGAAGCTTTCTTT
J gene: TRBJ2-2; clone size: -; D gene: TRBD1; V gene: TRBV11-1; CDR3 protein: CASSLARGQGGNTGELFF; CDR3 DNA: TGTGCCAGCAGCTTAGCTCGTGGACAGGGAGGTAACACCGGGGAGCTGTTTTTT
J gene: TRBJ1-3; clone size: -; D gene: -; V gene: TRBV12-3/TRBV12-4; CDR3 protein: CASSTTGNTIYF; CDR3 DNA: TGTGCCAGCAGTACTACTGGAAACACCATATATTTT
J gene: TRBJ2-3; clone size: -; D gene: TRBD1; V gene: TRBV6-6; CDR3 protein: CASSSTGGADTQYF; CDR3 DNA: TGTGCCAGCAGTTCAACAGGGGGTGCAGATACGCAGTATTTT
J gene: TRBJ2-3; clone size: -; D gene: -; V gene: TRBV28; CDR3 protein: CASSAPGTNKDTQYF; CDR3 DNA: TGTGCCAGCAGTGCCCCCGGGACAAACAAAGATACGCAGTATTTT
J gene: TRBJ1-5; clone size: -; D gene: TRBD1; V gene: TRBV28; CDR3 protein: CASRILQGARQPQHF; CDR3 DNA: TGTGCCAGCAGAATCCTACAGGGGGCGCGGCAGCCCCAGCATTTT
J gene: TRBJ2-7; clone size: -; D gene: -; V gene: TRBV12-3/TRBV12-4; CDR3 protein: CASSLSVRYEQYF; CDR3 DNA: TGTGCCAGCAGTTTATCGGTTCGATACGAGCAGTACTTC
J gene: TRBJ1-2; clone size: -; D gene: TRBD1; V gene: TRBV7-2; CDR3 protein: CASSLAQGGYGYTF; CDR3 DNA: TGTGCCAGCAGCCTGGCACAGGGGGGGTATGGCTACACCTTC
J gene: TRBJ2-3; clone size: -; D gene: -; V gene: TRBV7-2; CDR3 protein: CASSLAALTDTQYF; CDR3 DNA: TGTGCCAGCAGCTTAGCGGCCCTTACGGATACGCAGTATTTT